This is a list of T cell receptor beta chains from one sample in a study of neoadjuvant anti-PD-1 for oral cavity cancer. Sequencing used immunoSEQ multiplex PCR; TCRdb keeps in-frame clones, though not all of them. The sample consists of tens of thousands of clones, roughly nine tenths of them appearing once. The sequencing used PBMCs, collected after nivolumab (anti-PD-1) treatment. These TCRs come from a person between 40 and 79 years old with oral cavity squamous cell carcinoma. CDR3s include the opening cysteine and the closing phenylalanine or tryptophan.

TRBV2	TRBJ2-7	CASVRDRGGYEQYF
TRBV27	TRBJ1-1	CASSLSRPNTEAFF
TRBV28	TRBJ2-7	CASSSFVLRHYEQYF
TRBV10-1	TRBJ2-2	CASSNTGYGELFF
TRBV2	TRBJ1-2	CASSGQGQRNGYTF
TRBV18	TRBJ1-1	CASSPGNRGTEAFF
TRBV7-9	TRBJ1-1	CASSPDRKWYTEAFF
TRBV5-1	TRBJ1-3	CASSFDRGLAGNTIYF
TRBV30	TRBJ2-7	CAWIPGPPGEQYF
TRBV9	TRBJ1-4	CASSVEWATNEKLFF